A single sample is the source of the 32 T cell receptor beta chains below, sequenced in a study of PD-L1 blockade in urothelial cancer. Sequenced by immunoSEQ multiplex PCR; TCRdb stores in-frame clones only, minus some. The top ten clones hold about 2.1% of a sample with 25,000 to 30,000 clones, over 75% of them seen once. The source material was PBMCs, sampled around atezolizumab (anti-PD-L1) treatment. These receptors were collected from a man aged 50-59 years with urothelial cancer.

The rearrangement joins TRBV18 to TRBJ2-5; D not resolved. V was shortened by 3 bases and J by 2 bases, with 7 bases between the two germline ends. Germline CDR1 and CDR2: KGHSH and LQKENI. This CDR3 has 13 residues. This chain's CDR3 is CASSPNYQETQYF. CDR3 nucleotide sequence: TGTGCCAGCTCACCGAACTATCAAGAGACCCAGTACTTC.

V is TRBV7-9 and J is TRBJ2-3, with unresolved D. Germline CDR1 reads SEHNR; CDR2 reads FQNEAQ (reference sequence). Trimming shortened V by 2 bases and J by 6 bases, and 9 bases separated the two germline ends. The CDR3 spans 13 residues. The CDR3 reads CASSLSTLDTQYF. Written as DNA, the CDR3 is TGTGCCAGCAGCTTATCCACTCTCGATACGCAGTATTTT.

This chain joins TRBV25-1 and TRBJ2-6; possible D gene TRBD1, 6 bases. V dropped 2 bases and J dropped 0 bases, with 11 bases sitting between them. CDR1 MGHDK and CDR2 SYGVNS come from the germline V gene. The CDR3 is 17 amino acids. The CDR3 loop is CASSEGQQGSGANVLTF. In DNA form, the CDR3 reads TGTGCCAGCAGTGAAGGCCAACAGGGCTCTGGGGCCAACGTCCTGACTTTC.

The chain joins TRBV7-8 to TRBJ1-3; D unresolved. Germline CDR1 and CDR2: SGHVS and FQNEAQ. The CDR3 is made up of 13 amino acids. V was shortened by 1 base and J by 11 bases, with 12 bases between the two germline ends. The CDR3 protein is CASSLERQSPIYF. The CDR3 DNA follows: TGTGCCAGCAGCTTAGAGAGGCAGAGCCCCATATATTTT. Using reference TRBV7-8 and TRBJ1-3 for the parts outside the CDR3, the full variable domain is GAGVSQSPRYKVAKRGQDVALRCDPISGHVSLFWYQQALGQGPEFLTYFQNEAQLDKSGLPSDRFFAERPEGSVSTLKIQRTQQEDSAVYLCASSLERQSPIYFGEGSWLTVV.

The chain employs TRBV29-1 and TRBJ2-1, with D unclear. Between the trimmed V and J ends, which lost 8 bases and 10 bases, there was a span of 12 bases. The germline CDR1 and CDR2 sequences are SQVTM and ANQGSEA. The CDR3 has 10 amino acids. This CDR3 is CSFRLAEQFF. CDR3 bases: TGCAGCTTTCGACTGGCAGAGCAGTTCTTC.

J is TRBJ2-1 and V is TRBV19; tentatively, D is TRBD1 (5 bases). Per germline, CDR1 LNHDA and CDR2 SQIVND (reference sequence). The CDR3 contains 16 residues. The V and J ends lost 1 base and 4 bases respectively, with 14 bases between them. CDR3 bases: TGTGCCAGTAGTATAGTGGCAGGGCAAGGGTACAATGAGCAGTTCTTC. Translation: CASSIVAGQGYNEQFF.

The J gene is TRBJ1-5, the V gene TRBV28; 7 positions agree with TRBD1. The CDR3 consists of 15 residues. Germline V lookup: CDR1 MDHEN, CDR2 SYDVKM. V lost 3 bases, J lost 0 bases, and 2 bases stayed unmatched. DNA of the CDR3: TGTGCCAGCAGTTTGTACAGGGGTAGCAATCAGCCCCAGCATTTT. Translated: CASSLYRGSNQPQHF.

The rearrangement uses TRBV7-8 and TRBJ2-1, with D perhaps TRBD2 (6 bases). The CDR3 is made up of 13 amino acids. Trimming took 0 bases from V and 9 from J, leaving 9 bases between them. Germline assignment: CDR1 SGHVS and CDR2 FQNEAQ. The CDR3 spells CASSLAGGVEQFF. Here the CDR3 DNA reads TGTGCCAGCAGCTTAGCGGGAGGAGTTGAGCAGTTCTTC.

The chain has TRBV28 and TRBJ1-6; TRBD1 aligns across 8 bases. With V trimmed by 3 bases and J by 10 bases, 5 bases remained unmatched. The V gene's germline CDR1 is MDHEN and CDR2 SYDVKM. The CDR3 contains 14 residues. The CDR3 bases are TGTGCCAGCAGTTTCGGACAGGGAAACTCACCCCTCCACTTT. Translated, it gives CASSFGQGNSPLHF.

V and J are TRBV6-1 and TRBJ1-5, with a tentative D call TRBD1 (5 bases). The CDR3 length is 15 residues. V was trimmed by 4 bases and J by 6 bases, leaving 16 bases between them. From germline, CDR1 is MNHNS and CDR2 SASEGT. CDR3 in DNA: TGTGCCAGCAGTGGTCTAGGACATTCGAGTCAGCCCCAGCATTTT. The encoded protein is CASSGLGHSSQPQHF.

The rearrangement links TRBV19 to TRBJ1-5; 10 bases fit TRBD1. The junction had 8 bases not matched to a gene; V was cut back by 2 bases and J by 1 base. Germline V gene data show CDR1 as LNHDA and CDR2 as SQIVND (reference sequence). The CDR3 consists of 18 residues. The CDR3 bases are TGTGCCAGTAGTATATCCCGACAGGGGGCCGCCAGCAATCAGCCCCAGCATTTT. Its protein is CASSISRQGAASNQPQHF.

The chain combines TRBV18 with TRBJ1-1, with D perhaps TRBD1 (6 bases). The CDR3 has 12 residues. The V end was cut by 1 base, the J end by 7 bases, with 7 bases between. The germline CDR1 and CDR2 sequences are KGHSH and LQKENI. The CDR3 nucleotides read TGTGCCAGCTCACCACAGGGGGATGAAGCTTTCTTT. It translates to CASSPQGDEAFF.

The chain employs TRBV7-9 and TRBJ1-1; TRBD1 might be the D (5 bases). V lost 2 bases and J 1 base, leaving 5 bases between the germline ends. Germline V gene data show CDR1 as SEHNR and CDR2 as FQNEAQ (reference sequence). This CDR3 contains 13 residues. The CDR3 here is CASSLRGNTEAFF. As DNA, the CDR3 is TGTGCCAGCAGCTTAAGGGGGAACACTGAAGCTTTCTTT.

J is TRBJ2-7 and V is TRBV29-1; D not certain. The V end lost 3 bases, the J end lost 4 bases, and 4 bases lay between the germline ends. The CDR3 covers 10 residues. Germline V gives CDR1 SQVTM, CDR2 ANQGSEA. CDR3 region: CSVDRYEQYF. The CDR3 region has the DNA TGCAGCGTTGATCGTTACGAGCAGTACTTC.

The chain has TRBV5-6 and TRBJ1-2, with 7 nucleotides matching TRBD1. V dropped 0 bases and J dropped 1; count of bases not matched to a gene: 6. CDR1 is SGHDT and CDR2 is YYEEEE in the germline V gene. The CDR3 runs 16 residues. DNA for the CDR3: TGTGCCAGCAGCTTGGCCTTAACAGGGGTTAACTATGGCTACACCTTC. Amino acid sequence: CASSLALTGVNYGYTF.

CDR3 amino acids: CASSLTGGNQPQHF. CDR3 DNA sequence: TGTGCCAGCAGCCTTACAGGGGGCAATCAGCCCCAGCATTTT. V usage is TRBV6-1 and J usage is TRBJ1-5; 7 bases are shared with TRBD1. CDR3 length: 14 residues. The V gene end was trimmed by 6 bases and the J gene end by 2 bases; junction bases not matched to a gene: 4. The germline gives CDR1 MNHNS, CDR2 SASEGT.

CDR3 in DNA: TGTGCCAGCAGCCCCACAGGGGGCTCTACTAATGAAAAACTGTTTTTT. It specifies CASSPTGGSTNEKLFF. V gene TRBV14 combines with J gene TRBJ1-4, with 9 bases aligning to TRBD1. V shed 4 bases and J 2 bases; nucleotides not matched to a gene: 5. Germline V gene data show CDR1 as SGHDN and CDR2 as FVKESK. This CDR3 region has 16 residues. The full variable domain, in which reference TRBV14 and TRBJ1-4 provide the parts outside the CDR3, is EAGVTQFPSHSVIEKGQTVTLRCDPISGHDNLYWYRRVMGKEIKFLLHFVKESKQDESGMPNNRFLAERTGGTYSTLKVQPAELEDSGVYFCASSPTGGSTNEKLFFGSGTQLSVL.

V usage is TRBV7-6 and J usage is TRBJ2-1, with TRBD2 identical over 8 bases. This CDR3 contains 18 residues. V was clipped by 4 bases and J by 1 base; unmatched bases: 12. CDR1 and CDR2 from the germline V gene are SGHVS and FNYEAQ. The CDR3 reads CASSSRAGGDGSYNEQFF. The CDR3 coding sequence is TGTGCCAGCAGCTCGAGAGCCGGGGGGGACGGGTCCTACAATGAGCAGTTCTTC.

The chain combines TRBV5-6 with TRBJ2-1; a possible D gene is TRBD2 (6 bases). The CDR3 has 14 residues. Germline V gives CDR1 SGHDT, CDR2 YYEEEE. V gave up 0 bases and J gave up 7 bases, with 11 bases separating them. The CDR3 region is CASSLAGASNEQFF. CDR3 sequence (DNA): TGTGCCAGCAGCTTGGCGGGAGCTTCGAATGAGCAGTTCTTC.

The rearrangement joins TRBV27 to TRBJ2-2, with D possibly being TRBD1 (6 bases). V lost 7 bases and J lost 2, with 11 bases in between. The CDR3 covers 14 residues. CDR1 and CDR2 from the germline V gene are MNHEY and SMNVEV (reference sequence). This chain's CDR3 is CASTWTVNTGELFF. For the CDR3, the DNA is TGTGCCAGCACGTGGACAGTTAACACCGGGGAGCTGTTTTTT.

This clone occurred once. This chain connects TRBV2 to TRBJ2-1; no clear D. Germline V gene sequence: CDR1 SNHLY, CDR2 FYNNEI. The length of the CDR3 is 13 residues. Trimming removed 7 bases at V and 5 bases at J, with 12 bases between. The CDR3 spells CASIPFSDNEQFF. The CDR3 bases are TGTGCCAGCATTCCCTTCTCGGACAATGAGCAGTTCTTC. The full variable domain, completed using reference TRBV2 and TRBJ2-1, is EPEVTQTPSHQVTQMGQEVILRCVPISNHLYFYWYRQILGQKVEFLVSFYNNEISEKSEIFDDQFSVERPDGSNFTLKIRSTKLEDSAMYFCASIPFSDNEQFFGPGTRLTVL.

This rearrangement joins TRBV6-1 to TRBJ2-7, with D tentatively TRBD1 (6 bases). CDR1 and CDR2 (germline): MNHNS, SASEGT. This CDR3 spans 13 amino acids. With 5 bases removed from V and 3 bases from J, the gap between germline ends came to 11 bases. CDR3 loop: CASSPGVFYEQYF. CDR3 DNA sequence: TGTGCCAGCAGTCCAGGGGTCTTCTACGAGCAGTACTTC.

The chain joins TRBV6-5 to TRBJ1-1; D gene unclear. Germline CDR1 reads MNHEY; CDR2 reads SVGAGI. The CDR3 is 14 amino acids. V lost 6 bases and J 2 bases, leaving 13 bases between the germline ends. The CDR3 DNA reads TGTGCCAGCAGCCCCAAGGTGGGCAACACTGAAGCTTTCTTT. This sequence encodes CASSPKVGNTEAFF.

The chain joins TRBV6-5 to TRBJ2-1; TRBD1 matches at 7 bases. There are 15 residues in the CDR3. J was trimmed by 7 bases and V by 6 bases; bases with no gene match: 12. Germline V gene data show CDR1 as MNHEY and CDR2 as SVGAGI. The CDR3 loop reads CASREQGPQGNEQFF. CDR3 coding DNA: TGTGCCAGCAGGGAACAGGGGCCCCAGGGTAATGAGCAGTTCTTC.

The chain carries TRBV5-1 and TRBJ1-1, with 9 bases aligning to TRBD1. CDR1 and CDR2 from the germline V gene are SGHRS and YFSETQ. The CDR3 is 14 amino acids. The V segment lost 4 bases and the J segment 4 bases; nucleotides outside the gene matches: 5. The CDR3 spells CASSVGQGVTEAFF. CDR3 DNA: TGCGCCAGCAGCGTGGGACAGGGAGTCACTGAAGCTTTCTTT. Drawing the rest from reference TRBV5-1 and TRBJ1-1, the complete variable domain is KAGVTQTPRYLIKTRGQQVTLSCSPISGHRSVSWYQQTPGQGLQFLFEYFSETQRNKGNFPGRFSGRQFSNSRSEMNVSTLELGDSALYLCASSVGQGVTEAFFGQGTRLTVV.

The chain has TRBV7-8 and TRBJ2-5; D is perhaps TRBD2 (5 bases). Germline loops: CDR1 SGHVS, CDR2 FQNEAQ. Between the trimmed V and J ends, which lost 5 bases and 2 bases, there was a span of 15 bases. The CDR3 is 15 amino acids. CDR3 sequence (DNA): TGTGCCAGCAGCACTCCAACTAGTGTACAAGAGACCCAGTACTTC. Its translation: CASSTPTSVQETQYF. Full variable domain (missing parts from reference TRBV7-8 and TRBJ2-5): GAGVSQSPRYKVAKRGQDVALRCDPISGHVSLFWYQQALGQGPEFLTYFQNEAQLDKSGLPSDRFFAERPEGSVSTLKIQRTQQEDSAVYLCASSTPTSVQETQYFGPGTRLLVL.

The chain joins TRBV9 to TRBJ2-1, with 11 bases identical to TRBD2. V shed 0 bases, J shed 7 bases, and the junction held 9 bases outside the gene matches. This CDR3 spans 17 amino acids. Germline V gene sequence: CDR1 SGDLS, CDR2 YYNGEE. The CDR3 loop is CASSVAGTSGVGNEQFF. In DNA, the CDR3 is TGTGCCAGCAGCGTAGCCGGGACTAGCGGAGTAGGGAATGAGCAGTTCTTC.

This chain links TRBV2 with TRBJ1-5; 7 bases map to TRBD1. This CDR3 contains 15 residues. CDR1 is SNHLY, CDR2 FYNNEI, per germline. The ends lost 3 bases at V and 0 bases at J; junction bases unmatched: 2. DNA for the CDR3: TGTGCCAGCAGTGAGACAGGGTTTAGCAATCAGCCCCAGCATTTT. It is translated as CASSETGFSNQPQHF.

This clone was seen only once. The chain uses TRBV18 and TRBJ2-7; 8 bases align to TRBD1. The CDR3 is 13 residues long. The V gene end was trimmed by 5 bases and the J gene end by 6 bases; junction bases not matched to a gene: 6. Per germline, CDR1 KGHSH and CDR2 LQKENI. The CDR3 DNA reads TGTGCCAGCTCAGGCGACAGGGGTCGCGAGCAGTACGTC. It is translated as CASSGDRGREQYV.

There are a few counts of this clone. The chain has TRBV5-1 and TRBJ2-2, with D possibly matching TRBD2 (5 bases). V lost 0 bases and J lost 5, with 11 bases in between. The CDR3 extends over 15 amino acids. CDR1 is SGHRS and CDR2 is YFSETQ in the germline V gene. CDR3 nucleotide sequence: TGCGCCAGCAGCTTGGCCGGTTCGGGAACCGGGGAGCTGTTTTTT. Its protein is CASSLAGSGTGELFF.

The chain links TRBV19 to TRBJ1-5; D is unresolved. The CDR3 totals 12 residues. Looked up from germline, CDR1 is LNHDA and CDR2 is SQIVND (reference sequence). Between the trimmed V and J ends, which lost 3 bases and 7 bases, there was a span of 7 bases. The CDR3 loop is CASSIRGQPQHF. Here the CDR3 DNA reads TGTGCCAGTAGTATTCGGGGACAGCCCCAGCATTTT. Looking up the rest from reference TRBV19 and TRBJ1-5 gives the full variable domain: DGGITQSPKYLFRKEGQNVTLSCEQNLNHDAMYWYRQDPGQGLRLIYYSQIVNDFQKGDIAEGYSVSREKKESFPLTVTSAQKNPTAFYLCASSIRGQPQHFGDGTRLSIL.

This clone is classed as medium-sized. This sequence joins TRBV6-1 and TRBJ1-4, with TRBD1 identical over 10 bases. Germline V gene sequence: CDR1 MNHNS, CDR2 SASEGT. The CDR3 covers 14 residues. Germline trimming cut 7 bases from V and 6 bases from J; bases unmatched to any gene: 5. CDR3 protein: CASITGTGDEKLFF. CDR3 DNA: TGTGCCAGCATTACCGGGACAGGGGATGAAAAACTGTTTTTT.